A selection of T cell receptor beta chains follows, all from one sample in a study of T-cell memory formation after mild COVID-19. Each CDR3 protein gets one entry after TCRdb re-called the 5' RACE reads with MiXCR. The sample carries about 240,000 distinct CDR3 sequences, 8% to 9.5% recorded once. The sequenced material came from PBMCs or a T cell subset sorted from them (not recorded which). The receptors were sampled from a man aged 18 to 29 who had mild COVID-19 (a few samples of this study predate the infection). Cell type and time point are not known. The CDR3 runs from the conserved cysteine through the conserved F or W. A D gene is named only where the DNA matches it firmly. Size is stated for part of the rows, as once, few or many counts, or as a class when the clone is expanded.

>TRBV4-3|TRBJ2-7|many|-
TGCGCCAGCAGCCAGGTACCGGGACCCACGATCTACGAGCAGTACTTC
CASSQVPGPTIYEQYF
>TRBV4-1|TRBJ2-4|-|TRBD2
TGCGCCAGCAGCCAAGATCCGCGGGGGTCGGACATTCAGTACTTC
CASSQDPRGSDIQYF
>TRBV7-2|TRBJ1-2|many|TRBD1
TGTGCCAGCAGTCCGGGGACAGGGGGACGAGGCTACACCTTC
CASSPGTGGRGYTF
>TRBV3-1|TRBJ1-6|many|-
TGTGCCAGCAGCCACTCGGACGGCTCCTATAATTCACCCCTCCACTTT
CASSHSDGSYNSPLHF
>TRBV10-3|TRBJ2-1|few|TRBD2
TGTGCCATCAGTCCCACTTATGGACTAGTGTCGGTTGAGCAGTTCTTC
CAISPTYGLVSVEQFF
>TRBV5-1|TRBJ2-5|many|-
TGCGCCAGCAGCTCCCGGTTGAATAAAGAGACCCAGTACTTC
CASSSRLNKETQYF
>TRBV5-6|TRBJ1-5|few|-
TGTGCCAGCAGCTTGTGGAAGTTTTACAATCAGCCCCAGCATTTT
CASSLWKFYNQPQHF
>TRBV7-8|TRBJ2-2|many|-
TGTGCCAGCAGCTTACAAGACACCGGGGAGCTGTTTTTT
CASSLQDTGELFF
>TRBV7-6|TRBJ2-2|many|-
TGTGCCAGCCTCTGGGGGGAGCTGTTTTTT
CASLWGELFF
>TRBV6-6|TRBJ1-1|few|-
TGTGCCAGCAGTTACTCTCCAGACACTGAAGCTTTCTTT
CASSYSPDTEAFF
>TRBV11-2|TRBJ2-1|-|TRBD2
TGTGCCAGCAGCTTCTCGGTTAGCGGGGGGGTTAATGAGCAGTTCTTC
CASSFSVSGGVNEQFF
>TRBV6-5|TRBJ2-1|-|TRBD1
TGTGCCAGCAGTTCTCCACGGACAGGGGGCGCGAACAATGAGCAGTTCTTC
CASSSPRTGGANNEQFF
>TRBV11-2|TRBJ2-2|few|-
TGTGCCAGCAGCTACAGGACAGTCACCGGGGAGCTGTTTTTT
CASSYRTVTGELFF
>TRBV6-1|TRBJ2-7|many|-
TGTGCCAGCAGTGAAGCGGGCGGAAGCGAGCAGTACTTC
CASSEAGGSEQYF
>TRBV20-1|TRBJ2-1|-|TRBD2
TGCAGTGCAATAGCGGGGGGGCCGCGTAATGAGCAGTTCTTC
CSAIAGGPRNEQFF
>TRBV4-3|TRBJ2-2|few|-
TGCGCCAGCAGCCAAGAGGTCACTTCCCCCATAAACACCGGGGAGCTGTTTTTT
CASSQEVTSPINTGELFF
>TRBV12-3/TRBV12-4|TRBJ1-2|-|-
TGTGCCAGCAGTCTTCCCGGTATGGGCGTCTATGGCTACACCTTC
CASSLPGMGVYGYTF
>TRBV5-1|TRBJ2-2|-|-
TGCGCCAGCAGCTTGGTTGCGTTAAACACCGGGGAGCTGTTTTTT
CASSLVALNTGELFF
>TRBV20-1|TRBJ2-5|few|-
TGCAGTGCTAGAGTATACAGCCCTCCGTTCCAAGAGACCCAGTACTTC
CSARVYSPPFQETQYF
>TRBV25-1|TRBJ1-1|-|-
TGTGCCAGCAGTGGTCGGGTGGGCACTGAAGCTTTCTTT
CASSGRVGTEAFF
>TRBV4-1|TRBJ2-2|few|-
TGCGCCAGCAGCCAAGTCGGGACTCTCACCGGGGAGCTGTTTTTT
CASSQVGTLTGELFF
>TRBV5-5|TRBJ1-4|-|-
TGTGCCAGCGACTTGATAGGGGTTGGGGAAAAACTGTTTTTT
CASDLIGVGEKLFF
>TRBV6-5|TRBJ1-1|-|-
TGTGCCAGCATCGGCAGGACCATTAACACTGAAGCTTTCTTT
CASIGRTINTEAFF
>TRBV7-8|TRBJ1-2|many|TRBD1
TGTGCCAGCAGCTCATATACAGGGGGGAACTATGGCTACACCTTC
CASSSYTGGNYGYTF
>TRBV7-2|TRBJ2-1|few|-
TGTGCCAGCAGCGGGGTGGGGTCCTACAATGAGCAGTTCTTC
CASSGVGSYNEQFF
>TRBV7-8|TRBJ2-1|many|-
TGTGCCAGCAGCTTTCGGAAAGTCGGACGGATCGCGGGCGATGAGCAGTTCTTC
CASSFRKVGRIAGDEQFF
>TRBV4-2|TRBJ2-5|-|TRBD2
TGTGCCAGCAGCCAAGGCGGATCGAGCGGGAGAGGTGAGACCCAGTACTTC
CASSQGGSSGRGETQYF
>TRBV6-2/TRBV6-3|TRBJ2-3|-|TRBD2
TGTGCCAGCAGACCGACTAGCGGGTACACAGATACGCAGTATTTT
CASRPTSGYTDTQYF
>TRBV5-1|TRBJ2-5|few|-
TGCGCCAGCAGCTGGGCGGGGGCGCCCCGGGAGACCCAGTACTTC
CASSWAGAPRETQYF
>TRBV7-9|TRBJ2-7|-|-
TGTGCCAGCAGCCTTCCAAGGGGTCTGCGGGACAGCTACGAGCAGTACTTC
CASSLPRGLRDSYEQYF
>TRBV4-3|TRBJ2-3|few|TRBD2
TGCGCCAGCAGCCAAGATAGTGGCGGGGGGCACACAGATACGCAGTATTTT
CASSQDSGGGHTDTQYF
>TRBV4-1|TRBJ2-3|-|TRBD2
TGCGCCAGCAGCCCCTTTGGGGGGGGCACAGATACGCAGTATTTT
CASSPFGGGTDTQYF
>TRBV7-2|TRBJ1-1|-|-
TGTGCCAGCAGCTCGAGGGTGGGGGTTGGCACTGAAGCTTTCTTT
CASSSRVGVGTEAFF
>TRBV6-5|TRBJ1-6|-|-
TGTGCCAGCAGTTACTCGATTGTGGTAGTGGATTCACCCCTCCACTTT
CASSYSIVVVDSPLHF
>TRBV7-9|TRBJ1-1|-|TRBD1
TGTGCCAGCAGCCCCCGACAGGGCCCAGGAACTGAAGCTTTCTTT
CASSPRQGPGTEAFF